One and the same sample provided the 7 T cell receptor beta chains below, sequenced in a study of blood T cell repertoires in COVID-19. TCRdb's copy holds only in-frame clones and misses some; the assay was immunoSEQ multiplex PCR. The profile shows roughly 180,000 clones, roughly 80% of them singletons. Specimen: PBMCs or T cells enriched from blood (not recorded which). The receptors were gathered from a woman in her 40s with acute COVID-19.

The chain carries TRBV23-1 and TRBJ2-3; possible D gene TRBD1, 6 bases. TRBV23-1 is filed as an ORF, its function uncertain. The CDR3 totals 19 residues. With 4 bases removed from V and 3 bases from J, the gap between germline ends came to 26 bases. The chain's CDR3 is CASSPPRWGHKFVTDTQYF. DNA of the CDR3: TGCGCCAGCAGTCCCCCCCGGTGGGGGCACAAGTTCGTAACAGATACGCAGTATTTT.

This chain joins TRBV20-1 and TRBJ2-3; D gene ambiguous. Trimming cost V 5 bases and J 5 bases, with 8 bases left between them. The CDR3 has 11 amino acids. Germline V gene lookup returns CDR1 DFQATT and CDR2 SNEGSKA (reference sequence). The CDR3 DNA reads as TGCAGTGCTGCCCGCGGAGATACGCAGTATTTT. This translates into CSAARGDTQYF.

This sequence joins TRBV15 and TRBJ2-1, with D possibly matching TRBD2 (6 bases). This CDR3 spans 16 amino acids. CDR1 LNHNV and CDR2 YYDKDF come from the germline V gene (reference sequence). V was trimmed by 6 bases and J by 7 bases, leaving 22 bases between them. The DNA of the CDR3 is TGTGCCACCAGAGAAAGCGGGCGGCGAATCGAAAATGAGCAGTTCTTC. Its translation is CATRESGRRIENEQFF.

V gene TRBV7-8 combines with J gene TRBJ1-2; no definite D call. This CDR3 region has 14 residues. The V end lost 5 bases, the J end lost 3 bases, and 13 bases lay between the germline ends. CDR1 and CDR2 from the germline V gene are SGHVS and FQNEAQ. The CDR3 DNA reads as TGTGCCAGCAGCCCAGATGCAATGGACTATGGCTACACCTTC. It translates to CASSPDAMDYGYTF.

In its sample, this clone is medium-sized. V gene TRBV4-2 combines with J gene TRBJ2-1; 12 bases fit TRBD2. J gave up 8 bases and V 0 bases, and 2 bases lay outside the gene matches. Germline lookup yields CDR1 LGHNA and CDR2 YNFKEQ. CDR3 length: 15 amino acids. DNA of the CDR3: TGTGCCAGCAGCCAAGAGACTAGCGGGAGCTATGAGCAGTTCTTC. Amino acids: CASSQETSGSYEQFF.

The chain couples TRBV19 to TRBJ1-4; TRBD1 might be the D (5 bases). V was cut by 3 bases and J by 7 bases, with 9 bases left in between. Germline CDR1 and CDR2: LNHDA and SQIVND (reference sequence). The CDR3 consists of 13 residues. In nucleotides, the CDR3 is TGTGCCAGTAGTATCCAGGGAGGTGAAAAACTGTTTTTT. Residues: CASSIQGGEKLFF.

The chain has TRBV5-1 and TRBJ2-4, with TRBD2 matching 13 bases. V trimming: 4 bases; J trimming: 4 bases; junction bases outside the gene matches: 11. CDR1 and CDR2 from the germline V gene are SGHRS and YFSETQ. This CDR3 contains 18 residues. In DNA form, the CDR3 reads TGCGCCAGCAGCGCAATACCCGCGGGACTAGCGGGAAAAAACATTCAGTACTTC. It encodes CASSAIPAGLAGKNIQYF.